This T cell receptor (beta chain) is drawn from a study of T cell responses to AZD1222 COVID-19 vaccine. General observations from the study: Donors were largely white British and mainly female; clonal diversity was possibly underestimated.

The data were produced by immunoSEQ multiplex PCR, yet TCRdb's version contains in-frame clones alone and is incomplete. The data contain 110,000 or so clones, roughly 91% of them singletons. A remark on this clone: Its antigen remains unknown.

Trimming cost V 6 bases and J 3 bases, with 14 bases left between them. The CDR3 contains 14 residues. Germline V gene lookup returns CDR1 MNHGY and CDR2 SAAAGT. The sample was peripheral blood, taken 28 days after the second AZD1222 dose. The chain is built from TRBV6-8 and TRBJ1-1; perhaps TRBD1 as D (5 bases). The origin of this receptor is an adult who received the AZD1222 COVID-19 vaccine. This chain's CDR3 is CASRSGGGDTEAFF. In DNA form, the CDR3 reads TGTGCCAGCAGGAGTGGCGGAGGGGACACTGAAGCTTTCTTT.